This paragraph reports one TCR beta chain. This sample stems from a study of control samples from healthy donors and cancer patients. Trimming took 6 bases from V and 8 from J, leaving 10 bases between them. The length of the CDR3 is 12 residues. Germline CDR1 is WSHSY and CDR2 is SAAADI. Assay: immunoSEQ multiplex PCR; the TCRdb copy retains only in-frame clones and omits some. The sample carries some 150,000 clones, more than 80% recorded once. The origin of this receptor is a man between 18 and 29 years old in good health. The chain is built from TRBV10-2 and TRBJ1-4; D is undetermined. The sample taken for sequencing was blood. Here the CDR3 reads CASRGMDEKLFF. Written as DNA, the CDR3 is TGCGCCAGCAGGGGGATGGACGAAAAACTGTTTTTT.